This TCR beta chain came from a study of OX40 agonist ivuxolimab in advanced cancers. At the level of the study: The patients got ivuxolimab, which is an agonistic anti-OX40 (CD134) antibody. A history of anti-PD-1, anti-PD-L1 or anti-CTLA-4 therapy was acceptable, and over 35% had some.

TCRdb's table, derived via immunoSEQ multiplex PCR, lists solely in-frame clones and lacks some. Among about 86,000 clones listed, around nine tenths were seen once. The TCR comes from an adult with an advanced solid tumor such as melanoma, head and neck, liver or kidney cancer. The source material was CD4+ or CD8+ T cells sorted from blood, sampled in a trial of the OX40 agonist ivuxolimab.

The DNA of the CDR3 is TGTGCCAGCGCCGGGACACAGAACACTGAAGCTTTCTTT. It translates to CASAGTQNTEAFF. The V call is TRBV18, the J call TRBJ1-1, with D possibly TRBD1 on 6 matching bases. Trimming took 8 bases from V and 1 from J, leaving 11 bases between them. Germline CDR1 reads KGHSH; CDR2 reads LQKENI. The CDR3 has 13 residues.